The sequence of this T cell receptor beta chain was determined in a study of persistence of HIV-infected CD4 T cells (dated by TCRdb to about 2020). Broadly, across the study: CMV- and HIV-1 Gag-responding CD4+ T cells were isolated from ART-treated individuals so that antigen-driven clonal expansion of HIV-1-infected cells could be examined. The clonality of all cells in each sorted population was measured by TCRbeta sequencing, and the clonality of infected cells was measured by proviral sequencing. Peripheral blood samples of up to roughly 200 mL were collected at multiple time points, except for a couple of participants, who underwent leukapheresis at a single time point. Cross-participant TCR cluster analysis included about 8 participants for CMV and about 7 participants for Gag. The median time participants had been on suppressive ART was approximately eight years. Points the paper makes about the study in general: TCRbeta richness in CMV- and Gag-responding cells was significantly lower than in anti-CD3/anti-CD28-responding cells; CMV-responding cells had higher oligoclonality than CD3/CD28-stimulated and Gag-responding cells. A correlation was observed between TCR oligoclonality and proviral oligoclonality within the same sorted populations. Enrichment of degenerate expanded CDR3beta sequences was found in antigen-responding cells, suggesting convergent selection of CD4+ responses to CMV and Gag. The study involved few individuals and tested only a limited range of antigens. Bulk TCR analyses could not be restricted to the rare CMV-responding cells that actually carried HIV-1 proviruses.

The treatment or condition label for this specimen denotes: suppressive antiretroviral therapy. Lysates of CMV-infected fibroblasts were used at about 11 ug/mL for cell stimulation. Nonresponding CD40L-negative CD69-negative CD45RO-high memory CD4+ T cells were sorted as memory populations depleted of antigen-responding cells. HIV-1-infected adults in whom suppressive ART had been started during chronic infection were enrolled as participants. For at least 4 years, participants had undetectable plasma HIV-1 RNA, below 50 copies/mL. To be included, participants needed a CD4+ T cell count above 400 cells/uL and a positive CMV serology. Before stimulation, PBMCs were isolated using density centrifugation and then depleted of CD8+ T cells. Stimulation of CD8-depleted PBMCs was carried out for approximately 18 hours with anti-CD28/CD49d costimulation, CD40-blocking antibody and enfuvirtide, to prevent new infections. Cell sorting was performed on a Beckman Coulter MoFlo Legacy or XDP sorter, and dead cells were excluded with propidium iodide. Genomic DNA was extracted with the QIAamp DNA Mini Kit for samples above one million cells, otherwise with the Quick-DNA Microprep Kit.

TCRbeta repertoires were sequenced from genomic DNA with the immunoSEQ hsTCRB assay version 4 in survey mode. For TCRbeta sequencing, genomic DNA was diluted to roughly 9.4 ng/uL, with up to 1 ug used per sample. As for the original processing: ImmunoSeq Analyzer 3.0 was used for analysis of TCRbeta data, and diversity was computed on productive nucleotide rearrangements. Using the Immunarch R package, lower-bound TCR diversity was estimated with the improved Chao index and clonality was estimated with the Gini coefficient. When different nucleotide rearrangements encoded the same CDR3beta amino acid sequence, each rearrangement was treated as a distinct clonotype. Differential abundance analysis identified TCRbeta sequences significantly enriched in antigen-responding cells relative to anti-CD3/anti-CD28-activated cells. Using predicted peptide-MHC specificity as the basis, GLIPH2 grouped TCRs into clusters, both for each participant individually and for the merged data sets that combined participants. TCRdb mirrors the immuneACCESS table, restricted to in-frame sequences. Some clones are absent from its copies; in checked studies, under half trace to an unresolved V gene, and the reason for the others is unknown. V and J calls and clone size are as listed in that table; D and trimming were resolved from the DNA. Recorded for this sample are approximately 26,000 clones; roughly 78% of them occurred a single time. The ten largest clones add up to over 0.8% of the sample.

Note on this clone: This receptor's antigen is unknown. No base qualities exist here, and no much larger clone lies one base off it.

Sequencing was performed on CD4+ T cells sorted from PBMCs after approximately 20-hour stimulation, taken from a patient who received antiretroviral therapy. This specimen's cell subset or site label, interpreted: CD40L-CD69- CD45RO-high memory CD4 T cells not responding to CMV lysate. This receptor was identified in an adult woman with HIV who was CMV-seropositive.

The DNA is TGCGCCAGCAGCTTGACGACTAGCGGGGGGGTCTCAGACTACGAGCAGTACTTC. This codes for CASSLTTSGGVSDYEQYF. The sequence joins TRBV5-1 to TRBJ2-7, and 14 bases in between align with TRBD2. Including cysteine and phenylalanine, the CDR3 has 18 amino acids. The kept DNA is CDR3 alone, 54 bases in frame from the first base. Unmatched junction bases come to 9, with V trimmed by 1 base and J by 3 bases. The germline V gene sets CDR1 to SGHRS and CDR2 to YFSETQ.